The present T cell receptor beta chain was sequenced within a study of shared clonotypes between healthy human individuals. At the level of the study: Two women and a few men aged 18 to 49 made up the donors.

There are 11 residues in the CDR3. V lost 5 bases and J 2 bases, leaving 3 bases between the germline ends. Germline-derived CDR1 and CDR2 are KGHSH and LQKENI. Only in-frame clones appear in the TCRdb table, and some are missing; sequencing was by immunoSEQ multiplex PCR. The sample carries about 1.5 million clones, around 97% recorded once. Findings of the study overall: Sampling included only blood; tissue repertoires likely differ.

A note on this clone: Its antigen is unknown. Other DNA sequences of this sample code for an identical CDR3.

The chain uses TRBV18 and TRBJ2-5; no firm D call. Sequenced material: naive CD4+ T cells sorted from blood. Subset specified: CD45RA+ positively selected. The receptor's source is a man aged 25 to 45 in good health. For the CDR3, the DNA is TGTGCCAGCTCAAAACAAGAGACCCAGTACTTC. The encoded protein is CASSKQETQYF.